One sample yielded the 21 T cell receptor beta chains listed below, sequenced in a study of shared clonotypes between healthy human individuals. TCRdb's table, derived via immunoSEQ multiplex PCR, lists solely in-frame clones and lacks some. Among 330,000 or so clones listed, approximately 79% were seen once. The specimen was memory CD4+ T cells sorted from blood. The subset denotes: CD45RA-negative fraction. These receptors were collected from a man aged 30 to 45 in good health.

The chain links TRBV29-1 to TRBJ2-1; TRBD1 might be the D (6 bases). CDR1 SQVTM and CDR2 ANQGSEA come from the germline V gene. The CDR3 sequence is 15 residues long. V lost 1 base and J 4 bases, leaving 14 bases between the germline ends. The CDR3 loop reads CSVEGLTTGYNEQFF. In DNA, the CDR3 is TGCAGCGTTGAAGGTTTAACGACAGGTTACAATGAGCAGTTCTTC.

The chain is built from TRBV29-1 and TRBJ2-1; D not resolved. CDR1 is SQVTM, CDR2 ANQGSEA, per germline. Deletions cut 7 bases from V and 4 bases from J, with 17 bases between. The CDR3 loop spans 14 amino acids. The CDR3 spells CSAQLNTEYNEQFF. CDR3 coding DNA: TGCAGCGCCCAATTAAATACAGAGTACAATGAGCAGTTCTTC.

This chain links TRBV4-3 with TRBJ2-1; D not resolved. Trimming left V 2 bases short and J 4 bases short, with 12 bases between. This CDR3 is built from 15 residues. From germline, CDR1 is LGHNA and CDR2 YSLEER. The CDR3 bases are TGCGCCAGCAGCCAAAATAAACCTCAATACAATGAGCAGTTCTTC. Protein product: CASSQNKPQYNEQFF.

The rearrangement links TRBV30 to TRBJ2-1; D might be TRBD2 (5 bases). The CDR3 has 11 residues. Per the germline V gene, CDR1 is GTSNPN and CDR2 is SVGIG (reference sequence). V was pared by 0 bases and J by 10 bases, with 7 bases between. The CDR3 sequence: CAWSVPSEQFF. DNA of the CDR3: TGTGCCTGGAGTGTACCTAGCGAGCAGTTCTTC.

CDR3 residues: CASSLVVHRPGLAANIPYNEQFF. The CDR3 bases are TGCGCCAGCAGCTTGGTGGTCCACCGTCCGGGACTAGCGGCCAATATACCCTACAATGAGCAGTTCTTC. The chain links TRBV5-1 to TRBJ2-1; 11 bases match TRBD2. V shed 0 bases and J 2 bases; nucleotides not matched to a gene: 22. Per germline, CDR1 SGHRS and CDR2 YFSETQ. The CDR3 is made up of 23 amino acids. The entire variable domain, with the rest obtained from reference TRBV5-1 and TRBJ2-1, is as follows: KAGVTQTPRYLIKTRGQQVTLSCSPISGHRSVSWYQQTPGQGLQFLFEYFSETQRNKGNFPGRFSGRQFSNSRSEMNVSTLELGDSALYLCASSLVVHRPGLAANIPYNEQFFGPGTRLTVL.

This clone was picked up one time. The CDR3 region is CASLGGGTPQPQHF. The CDR3 DNA follows: TGTGCCAGCTTGGGGGGGGGCACACCCCAGCCCCAGCATTTT. V and J are TRBV28 and TRBJ1-5; possible D gene TRBD1, 6 bases. The CDR3 consists of 14 residues. V was clipped by 8 bases and J by 7 bases, with 18 bases between them. Germline V gene lookup returns CDR1 MDHEN and CDR2 SYDVKM.

J is TRBJ2-3 and V is TRBV10-3, with D unresolved. V gave up 4 bases and J gave up 0 bases, with 8 bases separating them. Germline V gives CDR1 ENHRY, CDR2 SYGVKD. There are 14 residues in the CDR3. CDR3 protein: CAISAPASTDTQYF. In nucleotides, the CDR3 is TGTGCCATCAGTGCGCCAGCTAGCACAGATACGCAGTATTTT.

This chain links TRBV7-9 with TRBJ2-3; D possibly corresponds to TRBD1 (5 bases). V was pared by 5 bases and J by 3 bases, with 12 bases between. CDR3 length equals 14 residues. The V gene's germline CDR1 is SEHNR and CDR2 FQNEAQ (reference sequence). CDR3 sequence reads: CASSQRQTTDTQYF. The CDR3 coding sequence is TGTGCCAGCAGCCAGCGACAGACTACAGATACGCAGTATTTT. Drawing the rest from reference TRBV7-9 and TRBJ2-3, the complete variable domain is DTGVSQNPRHKITKRGQNVTFRCDPISEHNRLYWYRQTLGQGPEFLTYFQNEAQLEKSRLLSDRFSAERPKGSFSTLEIQRTEQGDSAMYLCASSQRQTTDTQYFGPGTRLTVL.

The chain recombines TRBV5-1 with TRBJ2-2, with D perhaps TRBD1 (6 bases). Trimming removed 0 bases at V and 2 bases at J, with 11 bases between. Germline CDR1 and CDR2: SGHRS and YFSETQ. This CDR3 is built from 16 residues. The CDR3 region has the DNA TGCGCCAGCAGCTTGGCTGTGGGGGCAAACACCGGGGAGCTGTTTTTT. Its protein product is CASSLAVGANTGELFF.

This clone occurred once. The genes are TRBV5-1 and TRBJ2-3, with a tentative D call TRBD1 (7 bases). V shed 3 bases and J shed 4 bases, with 15 bases lying between them. The V gene's germline CDR1 is SGHRS and CDR2 YFSETQ. CDR3 length: 15 amino acids. The CDR3 nucleotides are TGCGCCAGCAGCTCGCACACAGGGGAGGCAGATACGCAGTATTTT. Translating it yields CASSSHTGEADTQYF.

The rearrangement joins TRBV6-6 to TRBJ2-5; D tentatively fits TRBD1 or TRBD2 (5 bases each). Trimming took 6 bases from V and 7 from J, leaving 18 bases between them. CDR1 and CDR2 (germline): MNHNY, SVGAGI (reference sequence). The CDR3 consists of 14 residues. CDR3 in DNA: TGTGCCAGCAGCCCGCTCGGGACGGCCGGGACCCAGTACTTC. Translated, it gives CASSPLGTAGTQYF.

This clone came up once. The chain links TRBV4-3 to TRBJ1-3; D perhaps matches TRBD1 (6 bases). From germline, CDR1 is LGHNA and CDR2 YSLEER. The CDR3 covers 16 residues. The V end was cut by 4 bases, the J end by 4 bases, with 17 bases between. The CDR3 DNA reads TGCGCCAGCAGCCCGGGGGACAATCGGAGAGGAAACACCATATATTTT. It specifies CASSPGDNRRGNTIYF.

V is TRBV7-8 and J is TRBJ2-7; D uncertain. The CDR3 is 14 amino acids. Germline CDR1 SGHVS, CDR2 FQNEAQ. V was clipped by 5 bases and J by 3 bases, with 14 bases between them. The CDR3 sequence: CASSNRARNYEQYF. The DNA for the CDR3 is TGTGCCAGCAGCAATAGAGCGAGAAACTACGAGCAGTACTTC.

The chain couples TRBV5-1 to TRBJ2-5, with D hard to call. The CDR3 has 14 amino acids. V was trimmed by 4 bases and J by 1 base, leaving 11 bases between them. The germline V gene encodes CDR1 SGHRS and CDR2 YFSETQ. The CDR3 here is CASSGWNPQETQYF. The CDR3 DNA reads as TGCGCCAGCAGCGGGTGGAACCCCCAAGAGACCCAGTACTTC.

This clone is a singleton in its sample. The chain is built from TRBV10-3 and TRBJ2-5, with D possibly matching TRBD2 (5 bases). Between the trimmed V and J ends, which lost 2 bases and 6 bases, there was a span of 19 bases. The germline V gene encodes CDR1 ENHRY and CDR2 SYGVKD. The CDR3 extends over 16 amino acids. DNA of the CDR3: TGTGCCATCAGTGAGACCGATAGGGCCCTCGGGAAGACCCAGTACTTC. It specifies CAISETDRALGKTQYF.

The V call is TRBV5-6, the J call TRBJ2-5; 12 bases are a match to TRBD1. The V gene end was trimmed by 3 bases and the J gene end by 2 bases; junction bases not matched to a gene: 8. This CDR3 spans 17 amino acids. Germline CDR1 is SGHDT and CDR2 is YYEEEE. The CDR3 region is CASSSPSGQGAQETQYF. DNA for the CDR3: TGTGCCAGCAGCTCCCCTTCGGGACAGGGGGCACAAGAGACCCAGTACTTC.

The rearrangement links TRBV7-3 to TRBJ2-1; D is unclear. The CDR3 spans 17 residues. CDR1 is SGHTA, CDR2 FQGTGA, per germline. Trimming left V 0 bases short and J 3 bases short, with 15 bases between. DNA for the CDR3: TGTGCCAGCAGCTTAACCCTTAGCCATAATTTCTACAATGAGCAGTTCTTC. It translates to CASSLTLSHNFYNEQFF.

This clone was counted ten times or more. One end of the junction does not line up with germline, which may come from a read error. J is TRBJ2-2 and V is TRBV6-1, with TRBD2 identical over 10 bases. Germline V gives CDR1 MNHNS, CDR2 SASEGT. The CDR3 extends over 16 amino acids. In DNA form, the CDR3 reads TGTGCCAGCAGAGAAGCGGGAGGGGGGGTTCCCGGGGAGCTGTTTTTT. Protein product: CASREAGGGVPGELFF.

The chain recombines TRBV18 with TRBJ2-1; the D gene is possibly TRBD2 (6 bases). CDR3 length: 17 amino acids. Trimming left V 0 bases short and J 7 bases short, with 19 bases between. Germline V gene data show CDR1 as KGHSH and CDR2 as LQKENI. CDR3 protein: CASSPPFLSKGRNEQFF. The CDR3 nucleotides are TGTGCCAGCTCACCACCCTTCCTGAGCAAGGGGAGGAATGAGCAGTTCTTC.

This clone was picked up a small number of times. The V and J genes are TRBV4-1 and TRBJ1-4; 7 nucleotides line up with TRBD1. This CDR3 region has 14 residues. In germline, CDR1 is MGHRA, CDR2 YSYEKL. With V trimmed by 1 base and J by 7 bases, 3 bases remained unmatched. This CDR3 reads CASSQGTGAEKLFF. In DNA form, the CDR3 reads TGCGCCAGCAGCCAAGGAACAGGGGCTGAAAAACTGTTTTTT.

The chain joins TRBV7-2 to TRBJ1-3; D is possibly TRBD1 (6 bases). Germline CDR1 is SGHTA and CDR2 is FQGNSA. The CDR3 is 16 residues long. The V end was cut by 1 base, the J end by 0 bases, with 10 bases between. The CDR3 nucleotides are TGTGCCAGCAGCTTAGGACAGGCCAGCTCTGGAAACACCATATATTTT. Protein product: CASSLGQASSGNTIYF. Full variable domain (rest looked up from reference TRBV7-2 and TRBJ1-3): GAGVSQSPSNKVTEKGKDVELRCDPISGHTALYWYRQSLGQGLEFLIYFQGNSAPDKSGLPSDRFSAERTGGSVSTLTIQRTQQEDSAVYLCASSLGQASSGNTIYFGEGSWLTVV.